This TCR beta chain was found in a study of blood T cell repertoires in COVID-19. Background on the study: Researchers got acute and convalescent COVID-19 samples from the United States, Italy and Spain.

With regard to this clone: The sample carries other DNA sequences with the same CDR3.

In the authors' workflow: Nucleated cell number was recorded as an estimate derived from reference gene primer amplification. TCRdb keeps only in-frame clones here, not all; method: immunoSEQ multiplex PCR. The D gene and trimming were derived from the DNA, and the V and J assignments and clone size from that table. The sample lists approximately 260,000 clones, about 91% seen once, with more than 0.95% in the top ten. Living in 20 to 30 US areas, the participants were between 18 and 89 years of age. V shed 5 bases, J shed 2 bases, and the junction held 5 bases outside the gene matches. Germline CDR1 and CDR2: SGHRS and YFSETQ. The CDR3 is 16 amino acids.

The material sequenced was PBMCs or T cells enriched from blood (not recorded which). The TCR sequence derives from a woman aged 40 to 55 with acute COVID-19. The chain carries TRBV5-1 and TRBJ2-2; TRBD2 agrees at 11 bases. The CDR3 DNA follows: TGCGCCAGCAGTCCACTAGCGGGAGCAAACACCGGGGAGCTGTTTTTT. Translation: CASSPLAGANTGELFF.